This passage covers 18 T cell receptor beta chains from one sample sequenced in a study of blood T cell repertoires in COVID-19. Produced via immunoSEQ multiplex PCR; TCRdb's table is partial and in-frame only. This sample has some 90,000 clones, with about 90% found just once. Sequences were obtained from peripheral blood. The source is a man aged 50 to 59 with COVID-19, enrolled during active disease.

Here the CDR3 reads CATSRDLTSGGLNTGELFF. DNA of the CDR3: TGTGCCACCAGCAGAGATCTGACTAGCGGGGGGCTTAACACCGGGGAGCTGTTTTTT. The J gene is TRBJ2-2, the V gene TRBV15; TRBD2 aligns across 13 bases. The CDR3 runs 19 residues. Germline loops: CDR1 LNHNV, CDR2 YYDKDF (reference sequence). The V segment lost 0 bases and the J segment 2 bases; nucleotides outside the gene matches: 6. The variable domain in full, completed from reference TRBV15 and TRBJ2-2, reads DAMVIQNPRYQVTQFGKPVTLSCSQTLNHNVMYWYQQKSSQAPKLLFHYYDKDFNNEADTPDNFQSRRPNTSFCFLDIRSPGLGDTAMYLCATSRDLTSGGLNTGELFFGEGSRLTVL.

V and J are TRBV18 and TRBJ1-2; 8 nucleotides line up with TRBD1. The CDR3 totals 13 residues. Germline V gives CDR1 KGHSH, CDR2 LQKENI. Germline trimming cut 6 bases from V and 4 bases from J; bases unmatched to any gene: 4. Written as DNA, the CDR3 is TGTGCCAGCTCGGGACAGGACGGCTATGGCTACACCTTC. Translated: CASSGQDGYGYTF. Full variable domain (missing parts from reference TRBV18 and TRBJ1-2): NAGVMQNPRHLVRRRGQEARLRCSPMKGHSHVYWYRQLPEEGLKFMVYLQKENIIDESGMPKERFSAEFPKEGPSILRIQQVVRGDSAAYFCASSGQDGYGYTFGSGTRLTVV.

The rearrangement joins TRBV11-2 to TRBJ2-5, with TRBD2 identical over 11 bases. CDR3 length: 17 residues. After removal of 5 bases from V and 2 bases from J, the junction contained 10 bases not matched to a gene. Germline V lookup: CDR1 SGHAT, CDR2 FQNNGV. The CDR3 here is CASSKGTSGGQQETQYF. For the CDR3, the DNA is TGTGCCAGCAGCAAAGGGACTAGCGGAGGGCAACAAGAGACCCAGTACTTC. The variable domain in full, with the rest retrieved from reference TRBV11-2 and TRBJ2-5, is EAGVAQSPRYKIIEKRQSVAFWCNPISGHATLYWYQQILGQGPKLLIQFQNNGVVDDSQLPKDRFSAERLKGVDSTLKIQPAKLEDSAVYLCASSKGTSGGQQETQYFGPGTRLLVL.

This clone was picked up one time. The chain uses TRBV30 and TRBJ1-6; a weak D match, TRBD1 (6 bases). This CDR3 region has 15 residues. Per the germline V gene, CDR1 is GTSNPN and CDR2 is SVGIG (reference sequence). Trimming removed 5 bases from V and 10 bases from J, with 21 bases in between. The CDR3 DNA reads TGTGCCTGGGCGAAGGACAGCGTATTCGGGTCACCCCTCCACTTT. Its translation: CAWAKDSVFGSPLHF.

The chain recombines TRBV9 with TRBJ2-1, with D maybe TRBD1 (5 bases). Trimming left V 3 bases short and J 6 bases short, with 16 bases between. The V gene's germline CDR1 is SGDLS and CDR2 YYNGEE. The CDR3 contains 15 residues. The CDR3 loop is CASSATSWQGNEQFF. CDR3 DNA sequence: TGTGCCAGCAGCGCCACCTCTTGGCAGGGCAATGAGCAGTTCTTC.

The chain employs TRBV28 and TRBJ2-7; TRBD1 matches at 11 bases. Germline loops: CDR1 MDHEN, CDR2 SYDVKM. J gave up 12 bases and V 5 bases, and 12 bases lay outside the gene matches. This CDR3 has 14 amino acids. The CDR3 reads CASSLGGQGAAWYF. CDR3 sequence (DNA): TGTGCCAGCAGTCTGGGCGGACAGGGGGCTGCCTGGTACTTC.

The rearrangement links TRBV3-1 (or the pseudogene TRBV3-2) to TRBJ2-1; 7 positions agree with TRBD2. Germline assignment: CDR1 LGHDT and CDR2 YNNKEL (reference sequence). Unmatched junction bases numbered 9, after V lost 0 bases and J lost 7 bases. This CDR3 has 16 residues. The CDR3 DNA is TGTGCCAGCAGCCAAGATTGGGGAGGGCGGGGGAATGAGCAGTTCTTC. It specifies CASSQDWGGRGNEQFF.

The rearrangement uses TRBV9 and TRBJ1-6; D is possibly TRBD1 (5 bases). With 0 bases removed from V and 8 bases from J, the gap between germline ends came to 15 bases. This CDR3 has 16 residues. Germline V gene data show CDR1 as SGDLS and CDR2 as YYNGEE. CDR3 nucleotide sequence: TGTGCCAGCAGCGTAGGAGGCAGGGTACAGGATTCACCCCTCCACTTT. Translated: CASSVGGRVQDSPLHF.

The chain carries TRBV5-1 and TRBJ1-4, with D possibly being TRBD1 (5 bases). The CDR3 is 15 residues long. Per germline, CDR1 SGHRS and CDR2 YFSETQ. The V and J ends lost 0 bases and 8 bases respectively, with 14 bases between them. CDR3 coding DNA: TGCGCCAGCAGCTTGGCCCAGGGCTTGGGCGAAAAACTGTTTTTT. It specifies CASSLAQGLGEKLFF.

This clone has only one observation. The chain uses TRBV5-4 and TRBJ1-2, with D uncertain. The V end was cut by 0 bases, the J end by 8 bases, with 5 bases between. CDR1 SGHNT and CDR2 YYREEE come from the germline V gene (reference sequence). CDR3 length: 11 amino acids. The CDR3 DNA sequence: TGTGCCAGCAGCTTGGAGCTCGGCTACACCTTC. It encodes CASSLELGYTF.

The J gene is TRBJ2-6, the V gene TRBV7-2; the D is unclear. From germline, CDR1 is SGHTA and CDR2 FQGNSA. The CDR3 has 16 amino acids. V lost 4 bases to trimming and J lost 0 bases, with 10 bases between them. CDR3 nucleotide sequence: TGTGCCAGCAGCTCACAAAAAAACTCTGGGGCCAACGTCCTGACTTTC. This encodes CASSSQKNSGANVLTF.

The rearrangement uses TRBV18 and TRBJ1-5; 8 positions match TRBD1. In germline, CDR1 is KGHSH, CDR2 LQKENI. Trimming at V came to 3 bases and at J to 2 bases, leaving 3 bases not matched to a gene. The CDR3 spans 15 residues. The CDR3: CASSPGTGGNQPQHF. DNA for the CDR3: TGTGCCAGCTCACCCGGGACAGGAGGCAATCAGCCCCAGCATTTT.

The chain recombines TRBV30 with TRBJ1-5, with a tentative D call TRBD1 (6 bases). This CDR3 contains 14 residues. The V end was cut by 7 bases, the J end by 1 base, with 14 bases between. Germline CDR1 and CDR2: GTSNPN and SVGIG (reference sequence). The CDR3 here is CASSTGTSNQPQHF. In nucleotides, the CDR3 is TGTGCCTCATCGACAGGAACCAGCAATCAGCCCCAGCATTTT.

The chain carries TRBV4-3 and TRBJ2-6, with D perhaps TRBD2 (6 bases). Trimming shortened V by 0 bases and J by 2 bases, and 11 bases separated the two germline ends. The CDR3 length is 17 residues. Germline V lookup: CDR1 LGHNA, CDR2 YSLEER. The CDR3 DNA reads TGCGCCAGCAGCCAAGAAGGGATAGCGGCTGGGGCCAACGTCCTGACTTTC. This encodes CASSQEGIAAGANVLTF.

The genes are TRBV13 and TRBJ2-7; D unclear. Germline assignment: CDR1 PRHDT and CDR2 FYEKMQ (reference sequence). Trimming pared 2 bases from V and 2 bases from J, leaving 7 bases between. This CDR3 is built from 13 residues. The CDR3 spells CASSLRVAYEQYF. CDR3 in DNA: TGTGCCAGCAGCTTACGGGTAGCCTACGAGCAGTACTTC.

Of note for this clone: The sample has other DNA sequences that encode this CDR3 too. This chain links TRBV3-1 (or the pseudogene TRBV3-2) with TRBJ2-7, with D unresolved. Germline V gene lookup returns CDR1 LGHDT and CDR2 YNNKEL (reference sequence). The V end lost 5 bases, the J end lost 3 bases, and 5 bases lay between the germline ends. The CDR3 is 11 residues long. The CDR3 coding sequence is TGTGCCAGCAGCTCCAGCTACGAGCAGTACTTC. Amino acid sequence: CASSSSYEQYF.

The chain uses TRBV5-4 and TRBJ2-3; D gene unclear. Trimming stripped 3 bases from V and 0 bases from J, with 14 bases between. The CDR3 runs to 16 residues. Germline V gene sequence: CDR1 SGHNT, CDR2 YYREEE (reference sequence). The CDR3 coding sequence is TGTGCCAGCAGCTCCCCCACGGGTCTAAGCACAGATACGCAGTATTTT. Protein product: CASSSPTGLSTDTQYF. The full variable domain, rest sourced from reference TRBV5-4 and TRBJ2-3, is ETGVTQSPTHLIKTRGQQVTLRCSSQSGHNTVSWYQQALGQGPQFIFQYYREEENGRGNFPPRFSGLQFPNYSSELNVNALELDDSALYLCASSSPTGLSTDTQYFGPGTRLTVL.

This clone was counted only a few times. J is TRBJ2-3 and V is TRBV15; no firm D call. Per the germline V gene, CDR1 is LNHNV and CDR2 is YYDKDF (reference sequence). The CDR3 is made up of 13 amino acids. V lost 1 base, J lost 6 bases, and 8 bases lay in between. CDR3 in DNA: TGTGCCACCAGCAGAGCCCCAGTTGATACGCAGTATTTT. The encoded protein is CATSRAPVDTQYF.